The rows below give T cell receptor beta chains drawn from one sample of a study of blood T cell repertoires in COVID-19. Assay used: immunoSEQ multiplex PCR; TCRdb lists only in-frame clones, some missing. The sample lists about 380,000 clones; 70% to 90% were seen once. Sequenced: PBMCs or T cells enriched from blood (not recorded which). The receptors were gathered from a woman aged 18-29 years who had recovered from COVID-19. Both conserved end residues are part of each CDR3. D genes are given only for firm matches.

v_gene	d_gene	j_gene	CDR3aa
TRBV9	TRBD1	TRBJ1-6	CASSPRPDRVDNSPLHF
TRBV6-6	TRBD1	TRBJ1-2	CASRPTGGNGYTF
TRBV9	-	TRBJ1-3	CASSVASGKNTIYF
TRBV6-5	TRBD1	TRBJ2-5	CASSPGQGPQETQYF
TRBV7-8	-	TRBJ2-3	CASSLVIGQQSYPTDTQYF
TRBV12-3/TRBV12-4	TRBD1	TRBJ1-4	CASTGGTAEKLFF
TRBV30	TRBD1	TRBJ1-6	CAWSATGGGSPLHF
TRBV5-1	-	TRBJ2-5	CASRISQETQYF
TRBV9	TRBD1	TRBJ2-5	CASSVDESGGQETQYF
TRBV7-9	TRBD1	TRBJ1-1	CASSVYRGPEGTEAFF
TRBV9	-	TRBJ2-1	CASSVGGAANEQFF
TRBV7-9	TRBD2	TRBJ2-1	CARDGSGDNEQFF
TRBV5-6	-	TRBJ2-3	CASSSGISTDTQYF
TRBV29-1	-	TRBJ1-2	CSVDGGRGANYGYTF
TRBV7-9	TRBD2	TRBJ2-3	CASSLPAGGPISTDTQYF